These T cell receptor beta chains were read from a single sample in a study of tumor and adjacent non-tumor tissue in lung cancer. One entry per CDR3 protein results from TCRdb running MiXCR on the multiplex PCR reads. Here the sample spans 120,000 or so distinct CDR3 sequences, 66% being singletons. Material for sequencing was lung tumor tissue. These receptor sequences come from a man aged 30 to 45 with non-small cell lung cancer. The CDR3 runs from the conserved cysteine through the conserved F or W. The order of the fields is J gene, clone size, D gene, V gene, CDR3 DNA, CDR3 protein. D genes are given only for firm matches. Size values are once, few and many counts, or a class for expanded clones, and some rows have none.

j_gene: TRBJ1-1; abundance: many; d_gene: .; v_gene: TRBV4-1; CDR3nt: TGCGCCAGCAGCCCCTTCGGGGGGGTCCCGCTTAACACTGAAGCTTTCTTT; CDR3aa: CASSPFGGVPLNTEAFF
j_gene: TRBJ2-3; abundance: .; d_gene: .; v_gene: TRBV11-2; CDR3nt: TGTGCCAGCATCCTCGATTTGATGGCGGGCACGCAGTATTTT; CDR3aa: CASILDLMAGTQYF
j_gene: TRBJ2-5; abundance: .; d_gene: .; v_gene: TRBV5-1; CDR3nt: TGCGCCAGCAGCAATAGCGGTGAGACCCAGTACTTT; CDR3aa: CASSNSGETQYF
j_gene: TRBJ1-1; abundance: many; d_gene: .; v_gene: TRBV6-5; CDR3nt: TGTGCCAGCAGTCCTAATACAGGGACTGAAGCTTTCTTT; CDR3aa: CASSPNTGTEAFF
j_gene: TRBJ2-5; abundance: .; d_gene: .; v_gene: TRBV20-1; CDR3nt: TGCAGTGCTAGAGCCGGGACCAACCACCTGGGCCAAGAGACCCAGTACTTC; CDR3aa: CSARAGTNHLGQETQYF
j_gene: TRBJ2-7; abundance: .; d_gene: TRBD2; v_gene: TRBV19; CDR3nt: TGTGCCAGTAGTTTGGCGGGGGGATACTACGAGCAGTACTTC; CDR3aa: CASSLAGGYYEQYF
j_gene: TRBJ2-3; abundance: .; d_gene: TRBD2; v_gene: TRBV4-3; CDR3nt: TGCGCCAGCAGCCAAGATGGCGCGGGGGGCACAGATACGCATTATTTT; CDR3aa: CASSQDGAGGTDTHYF
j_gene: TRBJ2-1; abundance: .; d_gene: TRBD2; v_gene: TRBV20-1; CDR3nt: TGCAGTGCTAAGACTAGCGGGGTTTACATTGAGCAGTTCTTC; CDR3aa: CSAKTSGVYIEQFF
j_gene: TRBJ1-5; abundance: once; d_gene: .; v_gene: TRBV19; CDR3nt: TGTGCCAGTAGTATGGTTTGGAGACAATATCAGCCCCAGCATTTT; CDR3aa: CASSMVWRQYQPQHF
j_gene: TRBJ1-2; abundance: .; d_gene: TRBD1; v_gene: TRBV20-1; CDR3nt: TGCGGTGCTAGAACAGGGGGGGACTATGGTTACACCTTC; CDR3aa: CGARTGGDYGYTF
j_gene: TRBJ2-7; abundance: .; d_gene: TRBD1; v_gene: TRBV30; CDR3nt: TGTGCCTGGAGTGTACAGGGGAAAGGCGAGCAGTACTTC; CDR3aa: CAWSVQGKGEQYF
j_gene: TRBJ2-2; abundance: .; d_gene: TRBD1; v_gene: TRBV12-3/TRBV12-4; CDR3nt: TGTGCCAGCGCCCCGGGACAGGGCCTTACCGGGGAGCTGTTTTTT; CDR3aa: CASAPGQGLTGELFF
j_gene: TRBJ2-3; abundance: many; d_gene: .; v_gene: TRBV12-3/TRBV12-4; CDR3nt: TGCGCCAGCATGCGGGCAGGGGTTCTCACAGATACGCAGTATTTT; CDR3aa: CASMRAGVLTDTQYF
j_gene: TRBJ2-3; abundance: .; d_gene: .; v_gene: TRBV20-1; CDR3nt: TGCAGTGCTACCAGAACAGATACGCAGTATTTT; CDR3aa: CSATRTDTQYF
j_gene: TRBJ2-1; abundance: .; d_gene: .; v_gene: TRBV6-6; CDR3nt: TGTGCAAGCAACTCCTCAAGCGGGCGGGGTTACAACGAGCAGTTCTTC; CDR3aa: CASNSSSGRGYNEQFF
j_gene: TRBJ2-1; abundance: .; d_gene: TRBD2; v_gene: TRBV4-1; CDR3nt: TGCGCCAGCAGCCGCCCGCGGGAGCTGAGTTACTATGGGCAGTTCTTC; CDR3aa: CASSRPRELSYYGQFF
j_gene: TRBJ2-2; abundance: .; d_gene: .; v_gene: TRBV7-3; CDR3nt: TGTGCCAGCAGCTTGGCAGGGAACACCGGGGAGCTGTTTTTT; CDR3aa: CASSLAGNTGELFF
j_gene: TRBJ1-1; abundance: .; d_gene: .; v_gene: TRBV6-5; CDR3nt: TGTGCCAGCAGTTTCTTGGGGGGATGGAACGCCGAAGCTTTCTTT; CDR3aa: CASSFLGGWNAEAFF
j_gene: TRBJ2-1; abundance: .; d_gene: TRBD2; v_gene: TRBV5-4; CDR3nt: TGTGCCAGCAGCTCGCTAGCGGGAGGGCCCTCGGAGGAGCAGTTCTTC; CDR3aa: CASSSLAGGPSEEQFF
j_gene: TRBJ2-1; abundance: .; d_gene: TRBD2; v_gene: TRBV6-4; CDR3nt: TGTGCCAGCAGTGTGTCTAGCGGGGGGTCCTACAATGAGCAGTTCTTC; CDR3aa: CASSVSSGGSYNEQFF
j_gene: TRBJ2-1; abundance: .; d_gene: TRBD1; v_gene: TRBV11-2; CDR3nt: TGTGCCGGCAGCTCCCGGGACAGGAGCTCCTACAATGAGCACTTCTTC; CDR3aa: CAGSSRDRSSYNEHFF
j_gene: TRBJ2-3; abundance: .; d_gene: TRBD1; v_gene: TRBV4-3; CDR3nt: TGCGCCAGCGGCCAAGATGCAGGGGGCGCCCAGCCCCAGTATTTT; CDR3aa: CASGQDAGGAQPQYF
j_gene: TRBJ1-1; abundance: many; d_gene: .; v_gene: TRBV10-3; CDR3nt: TGTGCCATCAGTACCCGGACCGAGCAAGCTTTCTTT; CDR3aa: CAISTRTEQAFF
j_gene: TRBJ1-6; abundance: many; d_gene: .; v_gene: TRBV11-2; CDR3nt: TGTGCCAGCAGCCTTCGGCAAGATTCACCCCTCCACTTT; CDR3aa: CASSLRQDSPLHF
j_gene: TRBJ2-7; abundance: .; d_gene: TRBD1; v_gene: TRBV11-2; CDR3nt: TGTGCCAGCAACCCCATACGGGACAGGGGGCAGGAGCAGTACTTC; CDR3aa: CASNPIRDRGQEQYF
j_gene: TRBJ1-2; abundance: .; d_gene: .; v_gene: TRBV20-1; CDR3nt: TGCAGTACTAGACTGGGGTTGGGCTACGGCTACACCTTC; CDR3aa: CSTRLGLGYGYTF